The next 30 T cell receptor beta chains were all read from a single sample in a study of OX40 agonist ivuxolimab in advanced cancers. TCRdb's table, derived via immunoSEQ multiplex PCR, lists solely in-frame clones and lacks some. The table lists around 65,000 clones, under 95% of them singletons. Sequenced material: CD4+ or CD8+ T cells sorted from blood, taken in a trial of the OX40 agonist ivuxolimab. The receptors come from an adult with an advanced solid tumor such as melanoma, head and neck, liver or kidney cancer.

V is TRBV7-9 and J is TRBJ1-1, with D uncertain. The length of the CDR3 is 14 residues. The germline V and J ends were trimmed by 5 bases and 0 bases, with 10 bases remaining between them. Germline CDR1 SEHNR, CDR2 FQNEAQ (reference sequence). CDR3 residues: CASSADGLNTEAFF. As DNA, the CDR3 is TGTGCCAGCAGCGCGGACGGATTGAACACTGAAGCTTTCTTT.

The rearrangement joins TRBV27 to TRBJ2-7; 7 bases match TRBD2. Looked up from germline, CDR1 is MNHEY and CDR2 is SMNVEV (reference sequence). The J segment lost 6 bases and the V segment lost 8 bases, leaving 13 bases of the junction unmatched. The CDR3 length is 14 residues. In DNA form, the CDR3 reads TGTGCCAGCGGCAGTTGGGGTGGGAGGGGCGAGCAGTACTTC. The encoded protein is CASGSWGGRGEQYF.

J is TRBJ1-2 and V is TRBV19, with unresolved D. Germline V gene sequence: CDR1 LNHDA, CDR2 SQIVND (reference sequence). The CDR3 is 11 amino acids. CDR3 amino acids: CAAGRNYGYTF. CDR3 sequence (DNA): TGTGCTGCCGGCCGGAACTATGGCTACACCTTC.

The chain has TRBV9 and TRBJ2-2; weak D call: TRBD2 (5 bases). This CDR3 is 14 amino acids long. Germline V lookup: CDR1 SGDLS, CDR2 YYNGEE. Trimming pared 1 base from V and 7 bases from J, leaving 11 bases between. CDR3 in DNA: TGTGCCAGCAGCGTAAAGGGCCGGGGCGGGGAGCTGTTTTTT. Translation gives CASSVKGRGGELFF.

The CDR3, as DNA: TGTGCCAGCAGCTTAGATCGAAGTTACGAGCAGTACTTC. Its protein product is CASSLDRSYEQYF. The chain joins TRBV11-2 to TRBJ2-7; D is unresolved. CDR1 and CDR2 (germline): SGHAT, FQNNGV. This CDR3 region has 13 residues. V was cut by 0 bases and J by 4 bases, with 7 bases left in between.

CDR3 protein: CASSSGVFYNEQFF. The CDR3 DNA is TGTGCCAGCAGCTCGGGGGTTTTTTACAATGAGCAGTTCTTC. V is TRBV11-3 and J is TRBJ2-1; D is possibly TRBD2 (6 bases). CDR3 length equals 14 residues. Germline V gene data show CDR1 as SGHNT and CDR2 as YENEEA. Trimming took off 4 bases at V and 4 bases at J, with 11 bases between the two ends.

V is TRBV7-6 and J is TRBJ2-1, with 7 bases fitting TRBD2. CDR1 is SGHVS and CDR2 is FNYEAQ in the germline V gene. V dropped 3 bases and J dropped 2; count of bases not matched to a gene: 7. The CDR3 is 16 amino acids. The CDR3 DNA follows: TGTGCCAGCAGCTTGCCCGCGGGAGACCCCTACAATGAGCAGTTCTTC. It yields the protein CASSLPAGDPYNEQFF.

The chain couples TRBV6-6 to TRBJ2-5; 8 bases match TRBD2. The CDR3 covers 16 residues. J was trimmed by 3 bases and V by 6 bases; bases with no gene match: 12. In germline, CDR1 is MNHNY, CDR2 SVGAGI (reference sequence). The CDR3 DNA follows: TGTGCCAGCAGCACCAGCGGGAGAGGCTCGAAAGAGACCCAGTACTTC. Its protein is CASSTSGRGSKETQYF.

This rearrangement joins TRBV7-9 to TRBJ1-1; D is unclear. The germline gives CDR1 SEHNR, CDR2 FQNEAQ (reference sequence). V lost 3 bases and J lost 6, with 14 bases in between. This CDR3 has 14 residues. The CDR3 is CASSLKTSSPEAFF. The CDR3 DNA reads TGTGCCAGCAGCTTGAAAACCAGTAGTCCTGAAGCTTTCTTT.

The rearrangement uses TRBV6-5 and TRBJ2-1, with D hard to call. The CDR3 is made up of 11 amino acids. V was cut by 7 bases and J by 15 bases, with 16 bases left in between. CDR1 is MNHEY and CDR2 is SVGAGI in the germline V gene. CDR3 nucleotides: TGTGCCAGCAAAGGTGACGGATCCCCGTTCTTC. Translated, it gives CASKGDGSPFF.

The V and J genes are TRBV19 and TRBJ2-6; unclear D gene. The CDR3 runs 18 residues. The germline V and J ends were trimmed by 3 bases and 1 base, with 16 bases remaining between them. The germline CDR1 and CDR2 sequences are LNHDA and SQIVND (reference sequence). In DNA, the CDR3 is TGTGCCAGTAGTATTTGGGCGGACCAGACATCTGGGGCCAACGTCCTGACTTTC. This gives the protein CASSIWADQTSGANVLTF.

The chain joins TRBV25-1 to TRBJ2-2; maybe TRBD2 (5 bases). The CDR3 runs to 13 residues. Deletions cut 6 bases from V and 7 bases from J, with 12 bases between. Germline CDR1 is MGHDK and CDR2 is SYGVNS. CDR3 DNA sequence: TGTGCCAGCAGAGCCTCTGGGAGCGGGGAGCTGTTTTTT. Protein product: CASRASGSGELFF.

The V call is TRBV9, the J call TRBJ2-2; 9 nucleotides match TRBD2. The CDR3 spans 18 residues. Germline V gene sequence: CDR1 SGDLS, CDR2 YYNGEE. Losses at the gene ends were 4 bases for V and 2 bases for J; bases not matched to a gene: 12. CDR3 loop: CASSPDLPTSGNTGELFF. CDR3 sequence (DNA): TGTGCCAGCAGCCCCGACCTCCCGACTAGCGGCAACACCGGGGAGCTGTTTTTT.

The chain couples TRBV4-1 to TRBJ2-5, with 9 bases fitting TRBD1. Unmatched junction bases numbered 16, after V lost 3 bases and J lost 5 bases. From germline, CDR1 is MGHRA and CDR2 YSYEKL. CDR3 size: 18 residues. This CDR3 is CASSQTPGTGFGTETQYF. Written as DNA, the CDR3 is TGCGCCAGCAGCCAGACACCCGGGACAGGGTTTGGGACGGAGACCCAGTACTTC.

This clone was counted between two and nine times. The rearrangement uses TRBV21-1 and TRBJ1-5; the tabulated D call, TRBD1, remains unverified against the DNA. TRBV21-1 corresponds to a pseudogene. The CDR3 length is 18 residues. CDR3 DNA sequence: TGTGCCAGCAGCGGGACGACAGGGTTAAGTATTGGCAATCAGCCCCAGCATTTT. It is translated as CASSGTTGLSIGNQPQHF.

This CDR3 is CASSQAGTGGSTDTQYF. The CDR3 bases are TGTGCCAGCAGCCAAGCGGGGACGGGAGGTAGCACAGATACGCAGTATTTT. This chain links TRBV4-2 with TRBJ2-3; 7 bases match TRBD2. The germline V gene encodes CDR1 LGHNA and CDR2 YNFKEQ. Trimming at V came to 1 base and at J to 0 bases, leaving 7 bases not matched to a gene. The CDR3 runs 17 residues.

The chain carries TRBV4-1 and TRBJ2-1; 9 bases map to TRBD2. Germline V CDR1 and CDR2: MGHRA, YSYEKL. The CDR3 spans 15 residues. V dropped 3 bases and J dropped 7; count of bases not matched to a gene: 7. Here the CDR3 DNA reads TGCGCCAGCAGCCACATTAGCGGGAGTGGGAATGAGCAGTTCTTC. It is translated as CASSHISGSGNEQFF.

J is TRBJ2-5 and V is TRBV14, with TRBD2 as a possible D gene (5 bases). CDR1 and CDR2 (germline): SGHDN, FVKESK. This CDR3 spans 15 amino acids. V was cut by 0 bases and J by 2 bases, with 10 bases left in between. CDR3 sequence (DNA): TGTGCCAGCAGCCAAGATATAGCGAAACAAGAGACCCAGTACTTC. Translated: CASSQDIAKQETQYF.

This clone was observed a handful of times. DNA of the CDR3: TGTGCCACGCGGTGGAGGAGCAATCAGCCCCAGCATTTT. This translates into CATRWRSNQPQHF. V usage is TRBV10-3 and J usage is TRBJ1-5; D unclear. The germline gives CDR1 ENHRY, CDR2 SYGVKD. The CDR3 has 13 residues. Trimming removed 10 bases at V and 1 base at J, with 11 bases between.

V is TRBV5-4 and J is TRBJ2-2; possibly TRBD2 for D (6 bases). The CDR3 sequence is 16 residues long. V lost 4 bases, J lost 0 bases, and 13 bases lay in between. The V gene's germline CDR1 is SGHNT and CDR2 YYREEE (reference sequence). The CDR3 here is CASSPPTGANTGELFF. The CDR3 DNA reads TGTGCCAGCAGCCCCCCCACGGGAGCGAACACCGGGGAGCTGTTTTTT.

V usage is TRBV6-6 and J usage is TRBJ2-7; TRBD2 agrees at 7 bases. V lost 6 bases to trimming and J lost 6 bases; unmatched junction nucleotides: 8. Germline CDR1 MNHNY, CDR2 SVGAGI (reference sequence). CDR3 length: 13 residues. The CDR3 DNA reads TGTGCCAGCAGCGCGACTAGCTACTCCGAGCAGTACTTC. Amino acids: CASSATSYSEQYF.

The V and J genes are TRBV5-5 and TRBJ2-7; 9 bases agree with TRBD1. This CDR3 has 15 amino acids. The germline V gene encodes CDR1 SGHKS and CDR2 YYEKEE (reference sequence). Losses at the gene ends were 4 bases for V and 4 bases for J; bases not matched to a gene: 9. The CDR3 here is CASSPSGTGIYEQYF. Written as DNA, the CDR3 is TGTGCCAGCAGCCCCTCCGGGACAGGGATATACGAGCAGTACTTC.

The V gene is TRBV7-9, the J gene TRBJ1-4, with D possibly being TRBD1 (5 bases). The CDR3 length is 14 residues. Germline lookup yields CDR1 SEHNR and CDR2 FQNEAQ (reference sequence). V was clipped by 1 base and J by 5 bases, with 8 bases between them. This CDR3 is CASSLGGINEKLFF. Here the CDR3 DNA reads TGTGCCAGCAGCTTAGGGGGGATCAATGAAAAACTGTTTTTT. The full variable domain, with the rest looked up from reference TRBV7-9 and TRBJ1-4, is DTGVSQNPRHKITKRGQNVTFRCDPISEHNRLYWYRQTLGQGPEFLTYFQNEAQLEKSRLLSDRFSAERPKGSFSTLEIQRTEQGDSAMYLCASSLGGINEKLFFGSGTQLSVL.

The chain employs TRBV5-4 and TRBJ1-1, with TRBD1 identical over 10 bases. The germline gives CDR1 SGHNT, CDR2 YYREEE (reference sequence). Losses at the gene ends were 4 bases for V and 10 bases for J; bases not matched to a gene: 13. This CDR3 has 15 amino acids. CDR3 sequence (DNA): TGTGCCAGCAGCCAGGGCTCAGACAGGGGGCCGGGAGCTTTCTTT. Translating gives CASSQGSDRGPGAFF.

V usage is TRBV19 and J usage is TRBJ2-3, with a tentative D call TRBD2 (6 bases). V was shortened by 0 bases and J by 0 bases, with 16 bases between the two germline ends. CDR3 length: 18 amino acids. The germline gives CDR1 LNHDA, CDR2 SQIVND (reference sequence). The CDR3 DNA reads as TGTGCCAGTAGTATAGATGCCGGGACTCCACTAAGCACAGATACGCAGTATTTT. Amino acid sequence: CASSIDAGTPLSTDTQYF.

This sequence joins TRBV27 and TRBJ2-2; unclear D gene. Trimming removed 5 bases from V and 0 bases from J, with 7 bases in between. Germline CDR1 MNHEY, CDR2 SMNVEV (reference sequence). The CDR3 totals 14 residues. CDR3 in DNA: TGTGCCAGCAGTCCAATCGCGAACACCGGGGAGCTGTTTTTT. It specifies CASSPIANTGELFF.

This clone occurred once. The genes are TRBV5-1 and TRBJ2-2, with TRBD2 matching 9 bases. Germline V CDR1 and CDR2: SGHRS, YFSETQ. With V trimmed by 3 bases and J by 7 bases, 4 bases remained unmatched. The length of the CDR3 is 14 residues. DNA of the CDR3: TGCGCCAGCAGCTGGAGTAGCGGGAGCGGGGAGCTGTTTTTT. As protein: CASSWSSGSGELFF.

The V and J genes are TRBV28 and TRBJ2-4; D is possibly TRBD1 (6 bases). Trimming left V 2 bases short and J 3 bases short, with 20 bases between. CDR1 is MDHEN and CDR2 is SYDVKM in the germline V gene. The CDR3 is 18 residues long. The CDR3 region has the DNA TGTGCCAGCAGTTTAACCAAAAGGACAGACAAATTCAAAAACATTCAGTACTTC. This sequence encodes CASSLTKRTDKFKNIQYF.

The chain combines TRBV11-2 with TRBJ2-1; 9 bases are shared with TRBD2. Germline CDR1 is SGHAT and CDR2 is FQNNGV. CDR3 size: 16 residues. J lost 7 bases, V lost 4 bases, and 11 bases had no gene match. As DNA, the CDR3 is TGTGCCAGCAGCTGGTTAGCGGGAGACGTAGATAATGAGCAGTTCTTC. This codes for CASSWLAGDVDNEQFF.

J is TRBJ2-7 and V is TRBV5-6; no reliable D call. The germline gives CDR1 SGHDT, CDR2 YYEEEE. There are 12 residues in the CDR3. Deletions cut 4 bases from V and 6 bases from J, with 11 bases between. The CDR3 sequence: CASSTMIGEQYF. The DNA of the CDR3 is TGTGCCAGCAGCACTATGATTGGCGAGCAGTACTTC.